A selection of T cell receptor beta chains follows, all from one sample in a study of technical replicates of blood from a handful of donors. Only in-frame clones appear in the TCRdb table, and some are missing; sequencing was by immunoSEQ multiplex PCR. The sample holds roughly 79,000 clones, approximately 96% seen once. The material sequenced was T cells isolated from PBMCs. These receptors all stem from a human donor in good health. The CDR3 runs from the conserved cysteine through the conserved F or W. Fields, in order: D gene, V gene, clone size, J gene, CDR3 DNA, CDR3 protein. The D gene is left open where the match is weak. Where a row states a size, it is once, few, many or the class of an expanded clone; other rows omit it.

.,TRBV5-5,.,TRBJ2-1,TGTGCCAGCAGCAGGGGGGGTCAAAATGAGCAGTTCTTC,CASSRGGQNEQFF
.,TRBV19,.,TRBJ1-1,TGTGCCAGCGGACGGAGAGGGGGGAACACTGAAGCTTTCTTT,CASGRRGGNTEAFF
TRBD1,TRBV7-2,.,TRBJ2-5,TGTGCCAGCAGCCTGGGACAGGGGCGACTGAGGGAGACCCAGTACTTC,CASSLGQGRLRETQYF
TRBD1,TRBV7-9,.,TRBJ2-7,TGTGCCAGCAGCCCCTTGGTACAGGGGATCTACGAGCAGTACTTC,CASSPLVQGIYEQYF
.,TRBV12-5,.,TRBJ1-5,TGTGCTAGTGGTTTGGGAGCGGGAGGCGGGGTGAAGCCCCAGCATTTT,CASGLGAGGGVKPQHF
TRBD2,TRBV5-1,.,TRBJ2-3,TGCGCCAGCAGCCCCGGGACTAGCGGGACCACAGATACGCAGTATTTT,CASSPGTSGTTDTQYF
.,TRBV29-1,.,TRBJ2-2,TGCAGCGTTGAAGATCTGTACGGGGGAGTGGACGGGGAGCTGTTTTTT,CSVEDLYGGVDGELFF
TRBD1,TRBV19,.,TRBJ1-5,TGTGCCAGCAGGGACAGAAGCAATCAGCCCCAGCATTTT,CASRDRSNQPQHF
.,TRBV5-1,.,TRBJ1-2,TGCGCCAGCAGCTTGGGGGGAGGAGGCTACACCTTC,CASSLGGGGYTF
TRBD1,TRBV6-4,.,TRBJ1-1,TGTGCCAGCAGCGAAAAAACAGGGGTGGGCACTGAAGCTTTCTTT,CASSEKTGVGTEAFF
TRBD2,TRBV12-5,.,TRBJ2-1,TGTGCTAGTGGTTTGGTACAGGGACTAGCCCCGGATGAGCAGTTCTTC,CASGLVQGLAPDEQFF
.,TRBV2,.,TRBJ2-7,TGTGCCAGCATCGTGACAGACTCCTACGAGCAGTACTTC,CASIVTDSYEQYF
.,TRBV6-5,.,TRBJ1-3,TGTGCCAGCAGTTACTCGACATCAGCGGACACCATATATTTT,CASSYSTSADTIYF
.,TRBV19,.,TRBJ1-5,TGTGCCAGTACCCAAAAAGGAGCGTTCTATCAGCCCCAGCATTTT,CASTQKGAFYQPQHF
TRBD2,TRBV29-1,.,TRBJ2-1,TGCAGCGTTGAAGATTTCCTAGCGGGAGGATTAGATGAGCAGTTCTTC,CSVEDFLAGGLDEQFF
TRBD2,TRBV27,once,TRBJ2-7,TGTGCCAGCGCCCGGGGAGGGCGCGACGAGCAGTACTTC,CASARGGRDEQYF
.,TRBV15,.,TRBJ2-7,TGTGCCACCAGCAGGGACCCAGGGCCAGACTACGAGCAGTACTTC,CATSRDPGPDYEQYF
.,TRBV5-6,.,TRBJ2-7,TGTGCCAGCAGCCCCGACAGGAGCGAGCAGTACTTC,CASSPDRSEQYF
TRBD2,TRBV4-3,.,TRBJ2-1,TGCGCCAGCAGCCATAGCGGGAGCTCTCTATCTTACAATGAGCAGTTCTTC,CASSHSGSSLSYNEQFF
TRBD1,TRBV6-1,.,TRBJ1-5,TGTGCCAGCAGTGAGTGGGGACAGGGGAATCAGCCCCAGCATTTT,CASSEWGQGNQPQHF
.,TRBV9,.,TRBJ2-1,TGTGCCAGCAGCGGTGACTGGAACAATGAGCAGTTCTTC,CASSGDWNNEQFF
.,TRBV27,.,TRBJ2-3,TGTGCCAGCAGTTTAAACCAGGGGTGGGCAGATACGCAGTATTTT,CASSLNQGWADTQYF
.,TRBV10-3,.,TRBJ1-4,TGTGCCATCAGTGAGGCTAGGGGTGAAAAACTGTTTTTT,CAISEARGEKLFF
TRBD1,TRBV5-4,.,TRBJ2-7,TGTGCCTTCCACGGGGACAGGGCCTACGAGCAGTACTTC,CAFHGDRAYEQYF
.,TRBV18,once,TRBJ2-1,TGTGCCAGCTCACTCTCCGACAGGCCCCCTACCTACAATGAGCAGTTCTTC,CASSLSDRPPTYNEQFF
TRBD2,TRBV5-1,.,TRBJ2-5,TGCGCCAGCAGCTGGACAGAAGCGACTAGCGGGAGACAGACCCAGTACTTC,CASSWTEATSGRQTQYF
TRBD1,TRBV6-5,.,TRBJ1-2,TGTGCCAGCAGCATGGGACAGGTCTATGGCTACACCTTC,CASSMGQVYGYTF
.,TRBV2,.,TRBJ2-3,TGTGCCAGCAGTTCCACAGGGAAAAGCACAGATACGCAGTATTTT,CASSSTGKSTDTQYF
.,TRBV10-3,.,TRBJ2-3,TGTGCCATCAGTGAATTGAGAGTTCCTAGCACAGATACGCAGTATTTT,CAISELRVPSTDTQYF
TRBD1,TRBV10-3,.,TRBJ2-5,TGTGCCATCAGTTCCCCGGGACAGGGTAGGGTTGAGACCCAGTACTTC,CAISSPGQGRVETQYF
.,TRBV10-3,.,TRBJ1-1,TGTGCCATCACAGAGGGTAGGACTGAAGCTTTCTTT,CAITEGRTEAFF
.,TRBV7-9,.,TRBJ2-3,TGTGCCAGCAGCTTACTAGATACGCAGTATTTT,CASSLLDTQYF
TRBD2,TRBV15,.,TRBJ2-5,TGTGCCACCAGCAGAGGGGGCTCCGGGGGGGAAGAGACCCAGTACTTC,CATSRGGSGGEETQYF
.,TRBV28,once,TRBJ1-2,TGTGCCAGCAGTTCTCAGGGATATGGCTACACCTTC,CASSSQGYGYTF
.,TRBV6-1,.,TRBJ1-1,TGTGCCAGCAGAAACAGGTACTCTGAAGCTTTCTTT,CASRNRYSEAFF
.,TRBV6-1,.,TRBJ2-7,TGTGCCAGCAGTGAAGTCAGGGGCTACGAGCAGTACTTC,CASSEVRGYEQYF
.,TRBV5-1,.,TRBJ2-7,TGCGCCAGCAGCTTGGGACAGAGCTTCAACGAGCAGTACTTC,CASSLGQSFNEQYF
TRBD2,TRBV7-8,.,TRBJ2-5,TGTGCCAGTCAGCCTAGCGGGATCCAAGAGACCCAGTACTTC,CASQPSGIQETQYF
TRBD1,TRBV29-1,.,TRBJ1-2,TGCAGCGTTGAAGGGGGGGACAGGGGAGTAGGTGGCTACACCTTC,CSVEGGDRGVGGYTF
.,TRBV11-2,once,TRBJ2-7,TGTGCCAGCAGCCCGTACAACTACGAGCAGTACTTC,CASSPYNYEQYF
TRBD2,TRBV7-9,.,TRBJ2-2,TGTGCCAGCAGCTTAATGGTAGCGGGTGTAAACACCGGGGAGCTGTTTTTT,CASSLMVAGVNTGELFF
TRBD1,TRBV7-2,once,TRBJ1-1,TGTGCCAGCAGCTCCTTGGACAGGTTGAACACTGAAGCTTTCTTT,CASSSLDRLNTEAFF
TRBD1,TRBV4-3,.,TRBJ1-4,TGCGCCAGCAGCCAAAACAGGGGAGAAACGGAAAAACTGTTTTTT,CASSQNRGETEKLFF